One and the same sample provided the 29 T cell receptor beta chains below, sequenced in a study of HIV-infected children after antiretroviral therapy interruption. The TCR library was built from RNA with a 3' RACE protocol and unique molecular identifiers. TCRdb recomputed calls from the 3' RACE reads with MiXCR, one row per CDR3 protein. The sample carries 90,000 or so distinct CDR3 sequences, around 6.9% recorded once. Described treatment: PENTA 11 planned treatment interruption arm or continuous ART arm. The specimen was CD45RA+ CD4+ T cells from PBMCs, pooled from several time points, collected from a donor given antiretroviral therapy, either interrupted or continuous. As for subset: naive CD4+ CD45RA+ CD45RO- T cells. These receptors were taken from a pool of human donors with HIV.

This clonotype was recorded many times. The chain couples TRBV11-2 to TRBJ2-7, with D tentatively TRBD1 (5 bases). The V end was cut by 3 bases, the J end by 3 bases, with 15 bases between. The V gene's germline CDR1 is SGHAT and CDR2 FQNNGV. The CDR3 loop spans 15 amino acids. The CDR3 protein is CASSLTRVLFYEQYF. The DNA of the CDR3 is TGTGCCAGCAGCTTGACCAGGGTCTTATTCTACGAGCAGTACTTC.

The chain carries TRBV10-3 and TRBJ2-2, with D tentatively TRBD2 (6 bases). CDR3 size: 12 residues. V was shortened by 6 bases and J by 6 bases, with 8 bases between the two germline ends. Germline CDR1 is ENHRY and CDR2 is SYGVKD. The CDR3 loop is CAISRLAGELFF. Written as DNA, the CDR3 is TGTGCCATCAGCCGACTAGCCGGGGAGCTGTTTTTT.

Only a few counts were recorded for this clonotype. The genes are TRBV12-3 or TRBV12-4 and TRBJ1-2; D ambiguous. V was cut by 5 bases and J by 7 bases, with 8 bases left in between. The CDR3 contains 11 residues. The CDR3 coding sequence is TGTGCCAGCAGTACAGAGGGTGGCTACACCTTC. Translation gives CASSTEGGYTF.

The sample holds many counts of this clonotype. This chain joins TRBV30 and TRBJ2-7, with D perhaps TRBD1 (6 bases). The CDR3 runs 13 residues. Trimming left V 5 bases short and J 3 bases short, with 14 bases between. Germline values: CDR1 GTSNPN, CDR2 SVGIG (reference sequence). CDR3 DNA sequence: TGTGCCTGGGGGGACATAGGCAACTACGAGCAGTACTTC. Translation: CAWGDIGNYEQYF.

This clonotype was seen a handful of times. The CDR3 DNA sequence: TGTGCCAGCAGTTACTCCGAGGGGGCGCGGGGCTACACCTTC. Encoded protein: CASSYSEGARGYTF. This chain links TRBV6-6 with TRBJ1-2, with 7 nucleotides matching TRBD1. CDR3 size: 14 residues. The germline V gene has CDR1 MNHNY and CDR2 SVGAGI (reference sequence). V gave up 0 bases and J gave up 8 bases; unmatched junction bases: 6.

The V call is TRBV2, the J call TRBJ1-1; no definite D call. This CDR3 is built from 15 residues. V dropped 0 bases and J dropped 2 bases, with 10 bases sitting between them. CDR1 and CDR2 (germline): SNHLY, FYNNEI. The CDR3 DNA reads TGTGCCAGCAGTGAAGCTCTCGGATCCAACACTGAAGCTTTCTTT. Its translation is CASSEALGSNTEAFF.

This clonotype is medium-sized by share. The CDR3 is CASSLKGGGTEAFF. Here the CDR3 DNA reads TGTGCCAGCAGCCTTAAGGGGGGCGGCACTGAAGCTTTCTTT. The rearrangement links TRBV2 to TRBJ1-1; the D gene is possibly TRBD1 (6 bases). CDR1 is SNHLY, CDR2 FYNNEI, per germline. There are 14 residues in the CDR3. Trimming pared 6 bases from V and 4 bases from J, leaving 15 bases between.

There are many counts of this clonotype. The rearrangement uses TRBV12-3 or TRBV12-4 and TRBJ2-7, with D tentatively TRBD1 (6 bases). V dropped 10 bases and J dropped 1 base, with 17 bases sitting between them. CDR3 length equals 14 residues. The CDR3 protein is CATTRGPASYEQYF. In DNA form, the CDR3 reads TGTGCCACTACCAGGGGCCCCGCTTCCTACGAGCAGTACTTC.

This clonotype was seen many times. The gene calls are TRBV2 and TRBJ2-2; D uncertain. CDR3 length: 11 residues. CDR1 SNHLY and CDR2 FYNNEI come from the germline V gene. V lost 5 bases to trimming and J lost 6 bases, with 4 bases between them. CDR3 in amino acids: CASSYAGELFF. In nucleotides, the CDR3 is TGTGCCAGCAGTTACGCCGGGGAGCTGTTTTTT.

This clonotype showed up many times. V is TRBV19 and J is TRBJ1-5; no clear D. Germline values: CDR1 LNHDA, CDR2 SQIVND (reference sequence). V dropped 1 base and J dropped 1 base, with 5 bases sitting between them. There are 14 residues in the CDR3. The CDR3 DNA is TGTGCCAGTAGTATAGTTGGGAGCAATCAGCCCCAGCATTTT. This translates into CASSIVGSNQPQHF.

In its sample, this clonotype was seen many times. The chain employs TRBV6-1 and TRBJ2-1; 7 bases fit TRBD2. Unmatched junction bases numbered 8, after V lost 2 bases and J lost 7 bases. Germline V CDR1 and CDR2: MNHNS, SASEGT. This CDR3 is 15 amino acids long. In nucleotides, the CDR3 is TGTGCCAGCAGTGAACTAGCGGACGCTAAAAATGAGCAGTTCTTC. It codes for CASSELADAKNEQFF.

This clonotype was recorded at least ten times. The chain has TRBV27 and TRBJ1-5; D gene uncertain. Germline CDR1 is MNHEY and CDR2 is SMNVEV (reference sequence). The CDR3 covers 15 residues. V dropped 5 bases and J dropped 7 bases, with 18 bases sitting between them. The CDR3 region is CASSLHPPLGQPQHF. In DNA, the CDR3 is TGTGCCAGCAGTCTCCATCCCCCCTTGGGCCAGCCCCAGCATTTT.

This clonotype was seen ten or more times. V and J are TRBV2 and TRBJ2-7, with D unclear. Deletions cut 11 bases from V and 3 bases from J, with 17 bases between. Germline V lookup: CDR1 SNHLY, CDR2 FYNNEI. The CDR3 is 13 amino acids. The CDR3 DNA reads as TGTGCCGGTACCAGGTACACCAACTACGAGCAGTACTTC. Its protein product is CAGTRYTNYEQYF.

This clonotype was seen at least ten times. The chain combines TRBV19 with TRBJ2-2, with D unresolved. There are 14 residues in the CDR3. V gave up 6 bases and J gave up 1 base, with 9 bases separating them. CDR1 and CDR2 from the germline V gene are LNHDA and SQIVND (reference sequence). DNA of the CDR3: TGTGCCAGTAGACTCAGGCAGAACACCGGGGAGCTGTTTTTT. This sequence encodes CASRLRQNTGELFF.

This sequence joins TRBV5-1 and TRBJ1-2; D is possibly TRBD1 (5 bases). Germline CDR1 reads SGHRS; CDR2 reads YFSETQ. The germline V and J ends were trimmed by 1 base and 6 bases, with 25 bases remaining between them. The CDR3 has 18 residues. The CDR3 loop reads CASSLRGGRSPQTNGYTF. Here the CDR3 DNA reads TGCGCCAGCAGCTTGAGGGGAGGCAGAAGCCCCCAAACTAATGGCTACACCTTC.

The chain employs TRBV5-8 and TRBJ2-3, with D tentatively TRBD2 (6 bases). Germline lookup yields CDR1 SGHTS and CDR2 YDEGEE. The CDR3 extends over 14 amino acids. V dropped 4 bases and J dropped 6 bases, with 15 bases sitting between them. CDR3 sequence (DNA): TGTGCCAGCAGCATAGGGGCAGGAGGGGATACGCAGTATTTT. It encodes CASSIGAGGDTQYF.

This clonotype has a count of ten or more. This chain joins TRBV12-3 or TRBV12-4 and TRBJ2-1, with 9 nucleotides matching TRBD2. V gave up 3 bases and J gave up 8 bases; unmatched junction bases: 8. This CDR3 is 15 amino acids long. CDR3 in DNA: TGTGCCAGCAGTTTGGACGGACTAGCGATAGATGAGCAGTTCTTC. It specifies CASSLDGLAIDEQFF.

The rearrangement uses TRBV2 and TRBJ2-1, with 12 bases lining up with TRBD2. The CDR3 has 14 residues. CDR1 is SNHLY, CDR2 FYNNEI, per germline. V lost 7 bases to trimming and J lost 10 bases; unmatched junction nucleotides: 8. CDR3 in amino acids: CASTRLAGAEEQFF. Written as DNA, the CDR3 is TGTGCCAGCACCCGACTAGCGGGGGCGGAGGAGCAGTTCTTC. The full variable domain, its missing parts supplied by reference TRBV2 and TRBJ2-1, is EPEVTQTPSHQVTQMGQEVILRCVPISNHLYFYWYRQILGQKVEFLVSFYNNEISEKSEIFDDQFSVERPDGSNFTLKIRSTKLEDSAMYFCASTRLAGAEEQFFGPGTRLTVL.

This clonotype was counted at least ten times. This rearrangement joins TRBV20-1 to TRBJ2-5; D uncertain. The CDR3 length is 10 residues. V gave up 5 bases and J gave up 5 bases, with 6 bases separating them. The V gene's germline CDR1 is DFQATT and CDR2 SNEGSKA (reference sequence). The DNA of the CDR3 is TGCAGTGCTGGTCACGAGACCCAGTACTTC. The encoded protein is CSAGHETQYF.

This clonotype was detected many times. This sequence joins TRBV20-1 and TRBJ1-6; D call uncertain. The V and J ends lost 0 bases and 0 bases respectively, with 6 bases between them. CDR1 is DFQATT and CDR2 is SNEGSKA in the germline V gene (reference sequence). This CDR3 has 15 residues. The CDR3 loop reads CSARDSTSYNSPLHF. In DNA, the CDR3 is TGCAGTGCTAGAGATTCCACCTCCTATAATTCACCCCTCCACTTT.

The chain's CDR3 is CSAKGPANEQFF. DNA for the CDR3: TGCAGTGCTAAGGGACCAGCAAATGAGCAGTTCTTC. V and J are TRBV20-1 and TRBJ2-1; possibly TRBD1 or TRBD2 for D (5 bases each). The CDR3 length is 12 residues. With 4 bases removed from V and 7 bases from J, the gap between germline ends came to 11 bases. Germline V gene sequence: CDR1 DFQATT, CDR2 SNEGSKA (reference sequence).

This clonotype was seen ten or more times. The rearrangement uses TRBV12-3 or TRBV12-4 and TRBJ1-1; D is ambiguous. The CDR3 runs 15 residues. Trimming removed 1 base from V and 2 bases from J, with 11 bases in between. The CDR3 nucleotides are TGTGCCAGCAGTTTAGTAAGCAAGTCAAACACTGAAGCTTTCTTT. Protein product: CASSLVSKSNTEAFF.

This clonotype occurred many times. This sequence joins TRBV20-1 and TRBJ2-7; 9 nucleotides match TRBD2. This CDR3 spans 15 amino acids. V dropped 3 bases and J dropped 4; count of bases not matched to a gene: 10. Germline V gives CDR1 DFQATT, CDR2 SNEGSKA (reference sequence). The CDR3 DNA is TGCAGTGCTAGGCGTCCGGGACTAGCATCTTACGAGCAGTACTTC. Encoded protein: CSARRPGLASYEQYF.

The sample holds many counts of this clonotype. For the CDR3, the DNA is TGTGCCAGCAGCTTAGCGGGGGGAAATTACCCCTACGAGCAGTACTTC. Protein sequence: CASSLAGGNYPYEQYF. The V and J genes are TRBV7-9 and TRBJ2-7, with D maybe TRBD2 (6 bases). CDR1 and CDR2 from the germline V gene are SEHNR and FQNEAQ (reference sequence). CDR3 length: 16 residues. Trimming shortened V by 0 bases and J by 2 bases, and 14 bases separated the two germline ends.

This clonotype was counted ten times or more. The chain uses TRBV20-1 and TRBJ2-7, with 11 bases matching TRBD2. The CDR3 covers 14 residues. Trimming cost V 5 bases and J 5 bases; bases outside gene matches: 8. Germline assignment: CDR1 DFQATT and CDR2 SNEGSKA (reference sequence). The CDR3 DNA reads TGCAGTGCTCTAGCGGGGGGCTCGATTGACGAGCAGTACTTC. It is translated as CSALAGGSIDEQYF.

The rearrangement links TRBV6-5 to TRBJ2-2; TRBD2 aligns across 10 bases. CDR1 MNHEY and CDR2 SVGAGI come from the germline V gene. V dropped 2 bases and J dropped 2; count of bases not matched to a gene: 5. This CDR3 contains 17 residues. The CDR3: CASSYARTSGNTGELFF. DNA for the CDR3: TGTGCCAGCAGTTACGCGAGGACTAGCGGAAACACCGGGGAGCTGTTTTTT.

This clonotype showed up just a few times. The rearrangement links TRBV18 to TRBJ1-1; a weak D match, TRBD1 (6 bases). Per the germline V gene, CDR1 is KGHSH and CDR2 is LQKENI. The CDR3 has 14 residues. The V end lost 4 bases, the J end lost 1 base, and 10 bases lay between the germline ends. CDR3 in DNA: TGTGCCAGCTCACGGAACAGGGAGAACACTGAAGCTTTCTTT. Its translation: CASSRNRENTEAFF.

This clonotype occurred a few times. The V and J genes are TRBV11-2 and TRBJ2-3, with 9 nucleotides matching TRBD1. V shed 5 bases, J shed 8 bases, and the junction held 11 bases outside the gene matches. This CDR3 contains 15 residues. Per the germline V gene, CDR1 is SGHAT and CDR2 is FQNNGV. The CDR3 bases are TGTGCCAGCAGCGGCCGAACAGGGGGCGCGGGTACGCAGTATTTT. Protein sequence: CASSGRTGGAGTQYF.

This clonotype was counted many times. The chain carries TRBV2 and TRBJ2-5, with D possibly being TRBD1 (6 bases). Per germline, CDR1 SNHLY and CDR2 FYNNEI. This CDR3 has 14 amino acids. Trimming shortened V by 6 bases and J by 5 bases, and 16 bases separated the two germline ends. The CDR3 loop reads CASSLTGTAETQYF. In nucleotides, the CDR3 is TGTGCCAGCAGCCTTACAGGGACCGCGGAGACCCAGTACTTC.